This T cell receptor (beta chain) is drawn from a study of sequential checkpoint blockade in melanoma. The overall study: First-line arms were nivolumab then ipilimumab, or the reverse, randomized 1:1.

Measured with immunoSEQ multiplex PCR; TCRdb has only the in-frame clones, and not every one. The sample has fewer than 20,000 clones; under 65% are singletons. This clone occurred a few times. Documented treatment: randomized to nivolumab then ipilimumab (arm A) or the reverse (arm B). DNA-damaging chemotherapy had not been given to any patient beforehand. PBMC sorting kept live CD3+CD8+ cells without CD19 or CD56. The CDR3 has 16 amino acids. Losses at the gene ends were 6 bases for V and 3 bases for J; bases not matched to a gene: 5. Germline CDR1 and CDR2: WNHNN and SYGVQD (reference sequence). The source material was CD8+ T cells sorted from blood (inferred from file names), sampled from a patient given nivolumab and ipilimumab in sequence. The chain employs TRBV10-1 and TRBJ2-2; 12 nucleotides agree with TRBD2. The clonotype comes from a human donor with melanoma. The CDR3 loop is CASSPGTSGYTGELFF. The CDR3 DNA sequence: TGCGCCAGCAGCCCCGGGACTAGCGGGTACACCGGGGAGCTGTTTTTT.